One sample yielded the 19 T cell receptor beta chains listed below, sequenced in a study of T-cell memory formation after mild COVID-19 (dated by TCRdb to the early 2020s). The library was obtained by 5' RACE. The sequencer listed for this sample is Illumina NovaSeq 6000. The public reads were reprocessed in TCRdb via fastp at Q25 and MiXCR, keeping in-frame beta chains. Merged by CDR3 protein, the rows form single entries marked with the most common genes and DNA. The table for this sample lists more than 45,000 distinct CDR3 sequences; 9.3% of them were counted only once. 10% to 15% of the sample goes to the ten largest clones. Material: PBMCs or a T cell subset sorted from them (not recorded which). Receptors originate from an adult woman who had mild COVID-19 (a few samples of this study predate the infection). The sample titles of this study are shuffled in the database, so cell type and time point are left out; the donor was told from shared clones.

This clonotype was seen repeatedly, ten times or more. In DNA, the CDR3 is TGTGCCAGCAGCTCGACCCCGGCAGATACGCAGTATTTT. Translation gives CASSSTPADTQYF. The chain combines TRBV7-9 with TRBJ2-3; D not resolved. The V and J ends lost 4 bases and 4 bases respectively, with 9 bases between them. This CDR3 is built from 13 residues. Germline lookup yields CDR1 SEHNR and CDR2 FQNEAQ (reference sequence).

This clonotype has only a few counts. This chain connects TRBV7-2 to TRBJ1-2; D not resolved. The germline V gene encodes CDR1 SGHTA and CDR2 FQGNSA. Between the trimmed V and J ends, which lost 2 bases and 4 bases, there was a span of 17 bases. CDR3 length: 16 residues. The CDR3 protein is CASSLSTLEGFYGYTF. The CDR3 DNA reads as TGTGCCAGCAGCTTATCGACCCTAGAGGGATTCTATGGCTACACCTTC.

This clonotype was detected only a few times. V gene TRBV7-3 combines with J gene TRBJ1-1; TRBD1 matches at 8 bases. This CDR3 comprises 15 residues. Germline loops: CDR1 SGHTA, CDR2 FQGTGA. Trimming cost V 3 bases and J 0 bases; bases outside gene matches: 3. DNA of the CDR3: TGTGCCAGCAGCTTGACAGGGGCCCTGAACACTGAAGCTTTCTTT. This codes for CASSLTGALNTEAFF.

This clonotype appeared a few times. The V call is TRBV12-3 or TRBV12-4, the J call TRBJ1-5; D might be TRBD1 (5 bases). The CDR3 runs to 15 residues. The V and J ends lost 6 bases and 5 bases respectively, with 17 bases between them. CDR3 nucleotide sequence: TGTGCCAGCAGCCTCTTCGACAGTTCCTATCAGCCCCAGCATTTT. Its translation is CASSLFDSSYQPQHF.

In its sample, this clonotype was seen many times. The V gene is TRBV12-3 or TRBV12-4, the J gene TRBJ2-7; 9 bases are a match to TRBD1. Trimming cost V 8 bases and J 7 bases; bases outside gene matches: 15. This CDR3 comprises 15 residues. The CDR3 spells CASGLRTGASYEQYF. In DNA form, the CDR3 reads TGTGCCAGCGGCTTAAGGACAGGGGCGTCTTATGAGCAGTACTTC.

This clonotype has ten or more counts. The chain carries TRBV12-3 or TRBV12-4 and TRBJ1-5; D is unresolved. This CDR3 contains 14 residues. V was cut by 4 bases and J by 1 base, with 8 bases left in between. CDR3 loop: CASSSRESNQPQHF. CDR3 coding DNA: TGTGCCAGCAGTTCTAGGGAGAGCAATCAGCCCCAGCATTTT.

In this sample, this clonotype turned up a few times. V and J are TRBV2 and TRBJ2-1; D not resolved. V dropped 4 bases and J dropped 3 bases, with 16 bases sitting between them. The CDR3 has 16 residues. Germline CDR1 is SNHLY and CDR2 is FYNNEI. CDR3: CASSARAGPVYNEQFF. DNA of the CDR3: TGTGCCAGCAGTGCTCGGGCCGGTCCTGTCTACAATGAGCAGTTCTTC.

The gene calls are TRBV5-1 and TRBJ2-7, with D maybe TRBD2 (5 bases). The V end lost 2 bases, the J end lost 5 bases, and 17 bases lay between the germline ends. The germline V gene has CDR1 SGHRS and CDR2 YFSETQ. This CDR3 comprises 15 residues. CDR3 bases: TGCGCCAGCAGCTTACGCTTCGGGGAATCAGACGAGCAGTACTTC. Amino acid sequence: CASSLRFGESDEQYF.

The chain carries TRBV27 and TRBJ2-5; D is uncertain. V was shortened by 1 base and J by 4 bases, with 16 bases between the two germline ends. From germline, CDR1 is MNHEY and CDR2 SMNVEV (reference sequence). The CDR3 length is 16 residues. The CDR3 region is CASSLFGGKSRETQYF. The CDR3 nucleotides are TGTGCCAGCAGTTTATTTGGCGGAAAGAGTAGAGAGACCCAGTACTTC.

The chain is built from TRBV3-1 and TRBJ1-1; TRBD1 matches at 7 bases. CDR1 and CDR2 (germline): LGHDT, YNNKEL (reference sequence). The ends lost 6 bases at V and 4 bases at J; junction bases unmatched: 5. The CDR3 is 13 residues long. The CDR3 DNA follows: TGTGCCAGCAGTGTAGACAGGGCCACTGAAGCTTTCTTT. This gives the protein CASSVDRATEAFF.

The V gene is TRBV4-2, the J gene TRBJ2-5; D may be TRBD2 (6 bases). CDR1 is LGHNA, CDR2 YNFKEQ, per germline. Trimming took off 1 base at V and 5 bases at J, with 17 bases between the two ends. This CDR3 has 16 residues. CDR3 protein: CASSQARRAGGETQYF. The CDR3 region has the DNA TGTGCCAGCAGCCAAGCACGGAGGGCCGGAGGGGAGACCCAGTACTTC.

V gene TRBV11-2 combines with J gene TRBJ2-7; tentative D call: TRBD2 (6 bases). The CDR3 length is 13 residues. The V and J ends lost 3 bases and 9 bases respectively, with 15 bases between them. Germline V gene data show CDR1 as SGHAT and CDR2 as FQNNGV. Written as DNA, the CDR3 is TGTGCCAGCAGCTTCCTTGAACGGGGGAGGCAGTACTTC. It yields the protein CASSFLERGRQYF. Complete variable domain (other parts from reference TRBV11-2 and TRBJ2-7): EAGVAQSPRYKIIEKRQSVAFWCNPISGHATLYWYQQILGQGPKLLIQFQNNGVVDDSQLPKDRFSAERLKGVDSTLKIQPAKLEDSAVYLCASSFLERGRQYFGPGTRLTVT.

This clonotype was counted only a few times. This chain uses TRBV5-1 with TRBJ1-2, with a possible D match to TRBD1 (5 bases). The CDR3 loop spans 13 amino acids. Germline V lookup: CDR1 SGHRS, CDR2 YFSETQ. V shed 3 bases and J shed 7 bases, with 13 bases lying between them. The CDR3 here is CASSSSGTGGYTF. The CDR3 nucleotides read TGCGCCAGCAGCTCCTCAGGGACCGGTGGCTACACCTTC.

A few counts support this clonotype. V is TRBV30 and J is TRBJ2-6, with unresolved D. The CDR3 has 16 residues. Germline V lookup: CDR1 GTSNPN, CDR2 SVGIG (reference sequence). Trimming removed 3 bases from V and 1 base from J, with 13 bases in between. The DNA for the CDR3 is TGTGCCTGGAGCTACCCCATGGGGTCTGGGGCCAACGTCCTGACTTTC. It yields the protein CAWSYPMGSGANVLTF.

There are a few counts of this clonotype. The chain joins TRBV30 to TRBJ2-1; 11 bases align to TRBD2. The germline gives CDR1 GTSNPN, CDR2 SVGIG (reference sequence). This CDR3 is built from 16 residues. V lost 0 bases and J lost 7; bases outside the gene matches: 8. This chain's CDR3 is CAWSVGLAGGRNEQFF. The CDR3 DNA sequence: TGTGCCTGGAGTGTGGGATTAGCGGGAGGGCGGAATGAGCAGTTCTTC.

This clonotype has more than one count but fewer than ten. The chain links TRBV7-9 to TRBJ1-1, with D perhaps matching TRBD1 (5 bases). Germline lookup yields CDR1 SEHNR and CDR2 FQNEAQ (reference sequence). Between the trimmed V and J ends, which lost 1 base and 4 bases, there was a span of 7 bases. CDR3 length: 13 amino acids. The CDR3 protein is CASSLGGSTEAFF. The CDR3 bases are TGTGCCAGCAGCTTAGGGGGCAGCACTGAAGCTTTCTTT.

The table lists this clonotype with a few counts. The chain is built from TRBV12-3 or TRBV12-4 and TRBJ2-6; D could derive from TRBD1 or TRBD2 (6 bases each). V lost 3 bases and J lost 2, with 8 bases in between. The CDR3 is made up of 15 amino acids. The CDR3 DNA reads TGTGCCAGCAGTTTCGGGGGCGCTGGGGCCAACGTCCTGACTTTC. It yields the protein CASSFGGAGANVLTF.

This clonotype was seen only a few times. The chain carries TRBV2 and TRBJ2-7; 8 bases line up with TRBD1. CDR1 and CDR2 (germline): SNHLY, FYNNEI. The trim removed 0 bases at V and 2 bases at J, leaving 9 bases unmatched. This CDR3 spans 17 amino acids. The CDR3: CASSEAGLSDRAYEQYF. The CDR3 DNA reads as TGTGCCAGCAGTGAAGCAGGTTTATCGGACAGGGCCTACGAGCAGTACTTC.

Only a few counts were recorded for this clonotype. The chain employs TRBV20-1 and TRBJ2-7; 14 bases map to TRBD2. Germline V gene lookup returns CDR1 DFQATT and CDR2 SNEGSKA (reference sequence). This CDR3 contains 16 residues. V shed 5 bases, J shed 4 bases, and the junction held 10 bases outside the gene matches. This chain's CDR3 is CSALRLAGGQGYEQYF. The CDR3, as DNA: TGCAGTGCTCTACGACTAGCGGGGGGGCAGGGTTACGAGCAGTACTTC.